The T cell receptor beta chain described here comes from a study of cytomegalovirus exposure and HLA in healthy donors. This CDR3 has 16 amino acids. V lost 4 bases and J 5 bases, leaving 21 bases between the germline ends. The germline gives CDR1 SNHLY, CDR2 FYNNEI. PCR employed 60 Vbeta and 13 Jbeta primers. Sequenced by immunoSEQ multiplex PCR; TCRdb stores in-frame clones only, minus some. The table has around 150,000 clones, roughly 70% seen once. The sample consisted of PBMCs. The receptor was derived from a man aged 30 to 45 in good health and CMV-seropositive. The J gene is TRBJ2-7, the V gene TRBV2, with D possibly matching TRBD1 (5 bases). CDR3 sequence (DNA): TGTGCCAGCAGTGCGATCCTCATAGGGGTTCAGCACGAGCAGTACTTC. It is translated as CASSAILIGVQHEQYF.